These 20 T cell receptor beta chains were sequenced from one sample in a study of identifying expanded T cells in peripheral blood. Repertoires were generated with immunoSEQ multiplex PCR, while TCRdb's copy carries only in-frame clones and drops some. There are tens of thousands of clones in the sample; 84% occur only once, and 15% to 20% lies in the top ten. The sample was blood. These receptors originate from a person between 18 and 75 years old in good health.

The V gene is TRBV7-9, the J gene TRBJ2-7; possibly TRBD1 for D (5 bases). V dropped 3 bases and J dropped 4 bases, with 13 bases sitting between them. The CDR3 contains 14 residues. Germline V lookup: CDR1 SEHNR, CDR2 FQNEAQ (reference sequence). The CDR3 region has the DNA TGTGCCAGCAGCTTTGGGGCAGCTGGATACGAGCAGTACTTC. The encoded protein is CASSFGAAGYEQYF.

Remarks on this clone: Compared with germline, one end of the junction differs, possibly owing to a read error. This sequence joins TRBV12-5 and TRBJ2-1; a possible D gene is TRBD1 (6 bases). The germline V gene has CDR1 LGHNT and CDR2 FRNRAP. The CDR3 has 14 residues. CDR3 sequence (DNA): TGTGCTAGTGGTGTGGAAACAGGGTACAGTGAGCAGTTCTTC. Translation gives CASGVETGYSEQFF.

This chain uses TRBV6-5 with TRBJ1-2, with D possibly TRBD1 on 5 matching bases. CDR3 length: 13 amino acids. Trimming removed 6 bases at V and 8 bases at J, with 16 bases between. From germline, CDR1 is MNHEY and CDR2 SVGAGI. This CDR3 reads CASSSGSLFGYTF. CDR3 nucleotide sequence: TGTGCCAGCAGCTCAGGGTCACTTTTCGGCTACACCTTC.

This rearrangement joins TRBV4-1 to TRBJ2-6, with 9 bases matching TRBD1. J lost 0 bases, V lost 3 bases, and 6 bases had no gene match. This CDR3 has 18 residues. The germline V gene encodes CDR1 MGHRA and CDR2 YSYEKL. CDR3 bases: TGCGCCAGCAGCCACCGGACAGGGGATTACTCTGGGGCCAACGTCCTGACTTTC. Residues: CASSHRTGDYSGANVLTF.

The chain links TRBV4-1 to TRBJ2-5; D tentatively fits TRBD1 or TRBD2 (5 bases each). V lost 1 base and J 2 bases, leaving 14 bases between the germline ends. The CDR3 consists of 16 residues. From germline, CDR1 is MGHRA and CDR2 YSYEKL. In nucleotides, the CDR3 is TGCGCCAGCAGCCAAGGACAGACTATGTTTCAAGAGACCCAGTACTTC. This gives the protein CASSQGQTMFQETQYF.

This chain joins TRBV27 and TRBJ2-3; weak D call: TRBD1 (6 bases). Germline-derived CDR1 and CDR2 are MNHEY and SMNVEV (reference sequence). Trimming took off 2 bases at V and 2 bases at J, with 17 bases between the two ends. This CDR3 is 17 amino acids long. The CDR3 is CASSLRYTGLLTDTQYF. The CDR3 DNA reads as TGTGCCAGCAGTTTACGCTACACAGGGTTACTCACAGATACGCAGTATTTT.

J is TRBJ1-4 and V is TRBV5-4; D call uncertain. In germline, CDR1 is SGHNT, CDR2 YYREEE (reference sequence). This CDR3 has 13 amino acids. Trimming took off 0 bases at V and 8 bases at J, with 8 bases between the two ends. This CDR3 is CASSLDSGEKLFF. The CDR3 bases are TGTGCCAGCAGCTTGGACAGCGGGGAAAAACTGTTTTTT.

The CDR3 loop reads CASRTGPTGELFF. The CDR3 bases are TGTGCCAGTCGGACAGGGCCCACCGGGGAGCTGTTTTTT. The J gene is TRBJ2-2, the V gene TRBV7-8, with 8 bases aligning to TRBD1. Looked up from germline, CDR1 is SGHVS and CDR2 is FQNEAQ. The CDR3 is 13 residues long. J was trimmed by 4 bases and V by 9 bases; bases with no gene match: 4.

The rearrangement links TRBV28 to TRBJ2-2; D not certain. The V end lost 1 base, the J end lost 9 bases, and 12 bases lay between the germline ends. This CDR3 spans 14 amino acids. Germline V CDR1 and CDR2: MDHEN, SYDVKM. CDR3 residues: CASSLSVPGRELFF. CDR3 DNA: TGTGCCAGCAGTTTATCGGTCCCAGGCCGGGAGCTGTTTTTT.

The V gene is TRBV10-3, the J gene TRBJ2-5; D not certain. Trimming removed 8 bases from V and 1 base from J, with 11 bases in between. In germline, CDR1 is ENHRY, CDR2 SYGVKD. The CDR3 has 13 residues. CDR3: CAIGPSPQETQYF. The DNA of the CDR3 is TGTGCCATCGGACCCTCGCCCCAAGAGACCCAGTACTTC.

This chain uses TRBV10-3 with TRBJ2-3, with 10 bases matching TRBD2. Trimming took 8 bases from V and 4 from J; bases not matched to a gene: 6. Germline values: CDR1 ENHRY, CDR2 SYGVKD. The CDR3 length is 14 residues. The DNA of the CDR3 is TGTGCCATCCAGCGGGAGGGCCTTTCAGATACGCAGTATTTT. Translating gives CAIQREGLSDTQYF.

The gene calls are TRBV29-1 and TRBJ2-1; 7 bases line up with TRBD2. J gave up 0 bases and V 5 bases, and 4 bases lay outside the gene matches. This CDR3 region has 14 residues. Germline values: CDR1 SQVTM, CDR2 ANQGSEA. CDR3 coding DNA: TGCAGCGTTTACAGGACTAGCTCCTACAATGAGCAGTTCTTC. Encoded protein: CSVYRTSSYNEQFF.

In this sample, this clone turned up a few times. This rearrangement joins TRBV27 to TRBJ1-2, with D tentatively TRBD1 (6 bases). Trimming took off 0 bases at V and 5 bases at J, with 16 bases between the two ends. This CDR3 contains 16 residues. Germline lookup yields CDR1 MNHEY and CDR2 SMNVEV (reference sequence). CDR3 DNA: TGTGCCAGCAGTTTATCCTTTTCGGGGGCATTGTATGGCTACACCTTC. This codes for CASSLSFSGALYGYTF.

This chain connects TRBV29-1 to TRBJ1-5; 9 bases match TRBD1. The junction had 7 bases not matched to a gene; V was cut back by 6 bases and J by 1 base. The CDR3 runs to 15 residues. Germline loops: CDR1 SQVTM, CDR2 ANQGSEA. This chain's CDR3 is CSVTSGQGSNQPQHF. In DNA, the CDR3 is TGCAGCGTCACCTCCGGACAGGGGAGCAATCAGCCCCAGCATTTT.

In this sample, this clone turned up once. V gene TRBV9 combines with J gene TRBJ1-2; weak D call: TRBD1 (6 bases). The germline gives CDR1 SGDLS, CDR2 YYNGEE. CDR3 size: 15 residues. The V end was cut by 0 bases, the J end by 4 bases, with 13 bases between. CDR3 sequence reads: CASSVEGGYTYGYTF. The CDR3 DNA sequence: TGTGCCAGCAGCGTAGAGGGGGGTTATACCTATGGCTACACCTTC.

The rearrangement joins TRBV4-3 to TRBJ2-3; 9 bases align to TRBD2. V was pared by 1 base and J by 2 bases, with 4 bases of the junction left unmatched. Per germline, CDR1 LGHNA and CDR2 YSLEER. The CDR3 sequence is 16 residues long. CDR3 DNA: TGCGCCAGCAGCCAAGCCCCTAGCGGGACCACAGATACGCAGTATTTT. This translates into CASSQAPSGTTDTQYF.

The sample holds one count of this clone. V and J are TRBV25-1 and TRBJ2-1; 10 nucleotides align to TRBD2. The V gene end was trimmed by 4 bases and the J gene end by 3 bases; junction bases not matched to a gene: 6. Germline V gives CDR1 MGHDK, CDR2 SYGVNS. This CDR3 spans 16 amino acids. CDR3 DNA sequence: TGTGCCAGCAGTGGTGACCGGACTAGCGGCTACAATGAGCAGTTCTTC. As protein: CASSGDRTSGYNEQFF.

CDR3 sequence: CASSLSVTSGELFF. CDR3 in DNA: TGTGCCAGCAGCTTATCTGTAACCTCCGGGGAGCTGTTTTTT. This chain joins TRBV7-3 and TRBJ2-2; no firm D call. Germline V CDR1 and CDR2: SGHTA, FQGTGA. Trimming took off 2 bases at V and 6 bases at J, with 10 bases between the two ends. This CDR3 has 14 residues.

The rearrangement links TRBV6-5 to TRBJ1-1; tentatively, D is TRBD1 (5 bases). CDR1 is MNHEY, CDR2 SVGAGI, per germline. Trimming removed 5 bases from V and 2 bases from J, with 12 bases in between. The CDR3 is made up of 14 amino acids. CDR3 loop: CASSGGGTNTEAFF. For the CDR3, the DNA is TGTGCCAGCAGTGGGGGAGGCACCAACACTGAAGCTTTCTTT.

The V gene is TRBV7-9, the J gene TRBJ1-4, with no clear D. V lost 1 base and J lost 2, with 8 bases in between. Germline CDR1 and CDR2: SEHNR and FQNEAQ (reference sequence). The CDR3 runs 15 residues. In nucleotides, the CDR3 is TGTGCCAGCAGCTTAGGGGATAGGACTAATGAAAAACTGTTTTTT. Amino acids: CASSLGDRTNEKLFF.